The 8 T cell receptor beta chains in this list originate from one sample, sequenced in a study of blood T cells in healthy people across ages. Sample-barcoded 5' priming and a J-beta primer mix drove a second PCR of about 7 to 12 cycles. TCRdb recomputed calls from the 5' RACE reads with MiXCR, one row per CDR3 protein. This table has about 1,600,000 distinct CDR3 sequences, approximately 42% appearing once. What was sequenced was blood. These receptors were collected from a young woman in good health.

V is TRBV4-1 and J is TRBJ2-5; D ambiguous. Trimming shortened V by 2 bases and J by 3 bases, and 7 bases separated the two germline ends. Germline V gene lookup returns CDR1 MGHRA and CDR2 YSYEKL. This CDR3 comprises 13 residues. As DNA, the CDR3 is TGCGCCAGCAGCCAATACCTAGAAGAGACCCAGTACTTC. As protein: CASSQYLEETQYF.

The chain couples TRBV3-1 to TRBJ2-5; D is unclear. CDR3 length equals 13 residues. Trimming cost V 1 base and J 5 bases, with 8 bases left between them. Germline lookup yields CDR1 LGHDT and CDR2 YNNKEL (reference sequence). The DNA of the CDR3 is TGTGCCAGCAGCCAAGGGGATGGGGAGACCCAGTACTTC. Protein product: CASSQGDGETQYF.

The rearrangement joins TRBV29-1 to TRBJ1-2; D gene uncertain. The CDR3 extends over 13 amino acids. The V end lost 7 bases, the J end lost 1 base, and 13 bases lay between the germline ends. CDR1 is SQVTM and CDR2 is ANQGSEA in the germline V gene. This CDR3 reads CSGGPWGNYGYTF. The CDR3 bases are TGCAGCGGAGGACCATGGGGTAACTATGGCTACACCTTC.

This sequence joins TRBV21-1 and TRBJ1-6. TRBV21-1 is classified as a pseudogene. The CDR3 extends over 15 amino acids. This CDR3 is CASGRGTVVYSPLHF. The CDR3 DNA reads as TGTGCCAGCGGCAGAGGGACGGTCGTATATTCACCCCTCCACTTT.

The gene calls are TRBV6-1 and TRBJ2-5, with 10 nucleotides matching TRBD1. The DNA end is a closer match to TRBJ2-7, so the J assignment may be wrong. The CDR3 loop spans 15 amino acids. Germline lookup yields CDR1 MNHNS and CDR2 SASEGT. The CDR3 region is CASSVRDRGPYEQYF. The CDR3 DNA follows: TGTGCCAGCAGTGTCCGGGACAGGGGACCTTACGAGCAGTACTTC.

This chain links TRBV7-2 with TRBJ1-2; D ambiguous. Trimming took 2 bases from V and 0 from J, leaving 7 bases between them. The CDR3 is 14 residues long. The germline V gene has CDR1 SGHTA and CDR2 FQGNSA. CDR3 DNA sequence: TGTGCCAGCAGCTTATACAGATCTAACTATGGCTACACCTTC. It encodes CASSLYRSNYGYTF.

This clonotype was counted between two and nine times. The V call is TRBV27, the J call TRBJ2-7; 9 bases fit TRBD1. This CDR3 comprises 15 residues. Germline V lookup: CDR1 MNHEY, CDR2 SMNVEV (reference sequence). Trimming took 5 bases from V and 2 from J; bases not matched to a gene: 7. CDR3 DNA: TGTGCCAGCAGTCACAGGGGGCTGTCGACCTACGAGCAGTACTTC. It translates to CASSHRGLSTYEQYF.

The chain joins TRBV28 to TRBJ2-4, with D tentatively TRBD1 (6 bases). Germline lookup yields CDR1 MDHEN and CDR2 SYDVKM. This CDR3 is 14 amino acids long. V shed 10 bases and J shed 2 bases, with 15 bases lying between them. CDR3 region: CATNAGVPKNIQYF. In DNA form, the CDR3 reads TGTGCCACCAACGCAGGGGTGCCCAAAAACATTCAGTACTTC.